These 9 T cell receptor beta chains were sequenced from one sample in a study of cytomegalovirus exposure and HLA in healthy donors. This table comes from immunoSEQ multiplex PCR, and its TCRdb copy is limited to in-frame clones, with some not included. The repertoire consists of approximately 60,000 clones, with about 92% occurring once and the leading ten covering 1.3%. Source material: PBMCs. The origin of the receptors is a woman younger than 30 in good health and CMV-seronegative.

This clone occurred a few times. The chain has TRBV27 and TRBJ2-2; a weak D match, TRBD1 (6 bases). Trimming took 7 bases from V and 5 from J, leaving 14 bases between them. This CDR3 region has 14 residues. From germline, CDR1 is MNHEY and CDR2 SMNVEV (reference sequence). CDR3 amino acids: CASTQDSRTGELFF. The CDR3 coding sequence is TGTGCCAGCACCCAGGACAGTAGGACCGGGGAGCTGTTTTTT.

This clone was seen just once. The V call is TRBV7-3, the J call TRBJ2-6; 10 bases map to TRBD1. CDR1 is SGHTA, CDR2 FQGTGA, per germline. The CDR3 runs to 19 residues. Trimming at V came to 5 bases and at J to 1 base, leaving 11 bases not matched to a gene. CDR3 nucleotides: TGTGCCAGCAGCCGCTCCGGGACAGGGGTCCCGTCTGGGGCCAACGTCCTGACTTTC. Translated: CASSRSGTGVPSGANVLTF.

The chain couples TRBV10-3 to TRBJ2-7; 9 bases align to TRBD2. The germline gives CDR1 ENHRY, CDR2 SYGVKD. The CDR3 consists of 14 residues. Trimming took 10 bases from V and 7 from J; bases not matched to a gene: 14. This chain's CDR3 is CATSKAGGPEEQYF. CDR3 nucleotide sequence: TGTGCCACCTCAAAGGCGGGAGGGCCAGAGGAGCAGTACTTC.

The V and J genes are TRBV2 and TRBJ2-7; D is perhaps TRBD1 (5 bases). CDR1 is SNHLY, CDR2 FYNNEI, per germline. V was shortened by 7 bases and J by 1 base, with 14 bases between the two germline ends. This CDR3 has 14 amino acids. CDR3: CASKVGQRSYEQYF. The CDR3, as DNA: TGTGCCAGCAAGGTGGGGCAGAGGTCCTACGAGCAGTACTTC. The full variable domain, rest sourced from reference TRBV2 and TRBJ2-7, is EPEVTQTPSHQVTQMGQEVILRCVPISNHLYFYWYRQILGQKVEFLVSFYNNEISEKSEIFDDQFSVERPDGSNFTLKIRSTKLEDSAMYFCASKVGQRSYEQYFGPGTRLTVT.

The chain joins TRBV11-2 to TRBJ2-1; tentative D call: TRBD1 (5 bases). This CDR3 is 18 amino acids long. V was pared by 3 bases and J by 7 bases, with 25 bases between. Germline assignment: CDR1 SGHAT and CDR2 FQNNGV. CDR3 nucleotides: TGTGCCAGCAGCTTTCCTCTAGGGGCAGGGATCGGAGAGAATGAGCAGTTCTTC. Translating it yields CASSFPLGAGIGENEQFF.

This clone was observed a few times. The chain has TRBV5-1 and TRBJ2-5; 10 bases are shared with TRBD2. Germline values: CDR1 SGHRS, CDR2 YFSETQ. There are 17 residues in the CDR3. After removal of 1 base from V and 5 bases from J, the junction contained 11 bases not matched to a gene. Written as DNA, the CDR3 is TGCGCCAGCAGCTTGTCTGCCAGCGGGGGGGGTCGGGAGACCCAGTACTTC. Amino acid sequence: CASSLSASGGGRETQYF.

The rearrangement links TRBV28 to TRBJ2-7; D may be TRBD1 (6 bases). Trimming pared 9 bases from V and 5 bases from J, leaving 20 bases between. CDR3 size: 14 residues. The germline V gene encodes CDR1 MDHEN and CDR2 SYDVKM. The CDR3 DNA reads TGTGCCAGTTTAAAAACCCCCAGGGGCGACGAGCAGTACTTC. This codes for CASLKTPRGDEQYF.

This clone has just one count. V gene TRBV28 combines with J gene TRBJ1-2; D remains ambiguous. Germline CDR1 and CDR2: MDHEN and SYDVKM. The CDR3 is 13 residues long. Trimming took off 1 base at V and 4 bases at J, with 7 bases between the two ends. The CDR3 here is CASSLLDFYGYTF. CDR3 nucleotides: TGTGCCAGCAGTTTATTGGACTTCTATGGCTACACCTTC.

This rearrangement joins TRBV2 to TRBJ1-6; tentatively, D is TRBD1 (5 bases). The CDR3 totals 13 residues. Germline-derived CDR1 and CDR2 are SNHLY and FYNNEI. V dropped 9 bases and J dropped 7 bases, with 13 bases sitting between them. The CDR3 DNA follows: TGTGCCAGGAGGGAGGGGAGCAATTCACCCCTCCACTTT. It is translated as CARREGSNSPLHF.